Here is one TCR beta chain with its context. cDNA prepared by RNA extraction and subsequent reverse transcription served as the template for sequencing. Method: immunoSEQ multiplex PCR; TCRdb's copy keeps in-frame clones and lacks some. The sample includes 93,000 or so clones, 80% to 90% of them seen just once. J gave up 2 bases and V 2 bases, and 4 bases lay outside the gene matches. CDR1 and CDR2 (germline): SGHRS, YFSETQ. This CDR3 spans 15 amino acids. Regarding treatment: oral pan-JAK inhibitor, 5-10 mg twice daily. This record belongs to a study of CD8+ T cells in alopecia areata. The source material was CD8+ T cells sorted from blood, sampled at roughly week 30, from a patient treated with tofacitinib. This TCR was recovered from a human donor with alopecia areata. The chain joins TRBV5-1 to TRBJ2-3, with 8 bases fitting TRBD1. CDR3 in amino acids: CASSLGTGFTDTQYF. The CDR3 DNA sequence: TGCGCCAGCAGCTTAGGGACAGGATTCACAGATACGCAGTATTTT.